The next 22 T cell receptor beta chains were all read from a single sample in a study of regulatory T cells in long-lasting Graves disease. Building of the TCR beta libraries involved iRepertoire HTBI primers and Arm-PCR of CDR3 regions. TCRdb re-derived calls from the multiplex PCR reads in MiXCR, one entry per CDR3 protein. The profile shows under 500,000 distinct CDR3 sequences, less than 25% of them singletons. Sample time point: persistent/refractory GD, antithyroid drugs over 5 years with positive TRAb. Extracted PBMC RNA gave rise to the TCR library. The material sequenced was peripheral blood mononuclear cells (PBMCs), taken when the disease was refractory, from a patient treated with antithyroid drugs. The receptors shown here come from a female donor with Graves disease.

The rearrangement uses TRBV7-9 and TRBJ2-7; TRBD1 matches at 8 bases. Germline CDR1 SEHNR, CDR2 FQNEAQ (reference sequence). The CDR3 spans 15 residues. V lost 4 bases, J lost 5 bases, and 10 bases stayed unmatched. The CDR3 DNA reads as TGTGCCAGCAGCTCCCGGACAGGGATAATCAACGAGCAGTACTTC. This codes for CASSSRTGIINEQYF.

This clonotype appeared many times. The rearrangement uses TRBV2 and TRBJ1-2, with D maybe TRBD1 (5 bases). Trimming removed 7 bases at V and 3 bases at J, with 21 bases between. The CDR3 runs 16 residues. Germline V gives CDR1 SNHLY, CDR2 FYNNEI. For the CDR3, the DNA is TGTGCCAGCATTTCTCCCGGAGAGGGACTATACTATGGCTACACCTTC. It is translated as CASISPGEGLYYGYTF.

This clonotype has a count of ten or more. The V call is TRBV7-2, the J call TRBJ1-2; the D is unclear. Germline values: CDR1 SGHTA, CDR2 FQGNSA. The CDR3 consists of 13 residues. V was shortened by 5 bases and J by 13 bases, with 20 bases between the two germline ends. As DNA, the CDR3 is TGTGCCAGCAGCCCGGCGACTACGTTGGGATCCACCTTC. Translation: CASSPATTLGSTF.

V is TRBV20-1 and J is TRBJ2-7, with TRBD1 matching 7 bases. V dropped 2 bases and J dropped 5; count of bases not matched to a gene: 15. CDR3 length: 16 amino acids. The V gene's germline CDR1 is DFQATT and CDR2 SNEGSKA (reference sequence). CDR3 in DNA: TGCAGTGCTAGACCCCCTCCGGGACAGCGGCGTGACGAGCAGTACTTC. Protein: CSARPPPGQRRDEQYF.

This clonotype appeared many times. The chain carries TRBV20-1 and TRBJ2-7; 9 bases are a match to TRBD2. Trimming cost V 5 bases and J 3 bases; bases outside gene matches: 8. Germline lookup yields CDR1 DFQATT and CDR2 SNEGSKA (reference sequence). This CDR3 has 14 amino acids. Here the CDR3 DNA reads TGCAGTGCTCAAGGCATGCGGGAGGGCTACGAGCAGTACTTC. The encoded protein is CSAQGMREGYEQYF.

This clonotype turned up a few times. The J gene is TRBJ2-3, the V gene TRBV6-1; a possible D gene is TRBD2 (5 bases). CDR1 and CDR2 from the germline V gene are MNHNS and SASEGT. The CDR3 is 15 amino acids. V was trimmed by 5 bases and J by 1 base, leaving 13 bases between them. The CDR3 loop is CASSPRGAGTDTQYF. The CDR3 nucleotides read TGTGCCAGCAGTCCTCGGGGAGCGGGCACAGATACGCAGTATTTT.

The chain carries TRBV18 and TRBJ1-1; 8 bases agree with TRBD1. The CDR3 has 13 amino acids. V was pared by 4 bases and J by 5 bases, with 3 bases of the junction left unmatched. The V gene's germline CDR1 is KGHSH and CDR2 LQKENI. DNA for the CDR3: TGTGCCAGCTCACTGGACAGGGAGACTGAAGCTTTCTTT. It translates to CASSLDRETEAFF.

The chain recombines TRBV9 with TRBJ1-3, with 9 bases identical to TRBD1. V shed 0 bases and J 0 bases; nucleotides not matched to a gene: 16. Germline CDR1 is SGDLS and CDR2 is YYNGEE. The CDR3 is 21 amino acids. This CDR3 reads CASSVEDPGDRALYSGNTIYF. The CDR3 bases are TGTGCCAGCAGCGTAGAAGACCCCGGGGACAGGGCTCTCTACTCTGGAAACACCATATATTTT. The full variable domain, in which reference TRBV9 and TRBJ1-3 provide the parts outside the CDR3, is DSGVTQTPKHLITATGQRVTLRCSPRSGDLSVYWYQQSLDQGLQFLIQYYNGEERAKGNILERFSAQQFPDLHSELNLSSLELGDSALYFCASSVEDPGDRALYSGNTIYFGEGSWLTVV.

The chain employs TRBV11-2 and TRBJ2-3; no firm D call. CDR1 SGHAT and CDR2 FQNNGV come from the germline V gene. The V and J ends lost 3 bases and 1 base respectively, with 5 bases between them. The CDR3 is 13 residues long. In DNA, the CDR3 is TGTGCCAGCAGCTTTGGGGGCACAGATACGCAGTATTTT. Residues: CASSFGGTDTQYF.

This clonotype came up many times. The chain joins TRBV7-2 to TRBJ2-7; D is perhaps TRBD1 or TRBD2 (5 bases each). Trimming removed 5 bases from V and 3 bases from J, with 17 bases in between. The CDR3 spans 15 residues. Germline V gene data show CDR1 as SGHTA and CDR2 as FQGNSA. The DNA for the CDR3 is TGTGCCAGCAGCCCCGGGACCGTCCCTCTCTACGAGCAGTACTTC. It is translated as CASSPGTVPLYEQYF. Based on the CDR3 plus reference TRBV7-2 and TRBJ2-7, the full variable domain is GAGVSQSPSNKVTEKGKDVELRCDPISGHTALYWYRQSLGQGLEFLIYFQGNSAPDKSGLPSDRFSAERTGGSVSTLTIQRTQQEDSAVYLCASSPGTVPLYEQYFGPGTRLTVT.

This clonotype has only a few counts. The chain joins TRBV6-2 or TRBV6-3 to TRBJ1-1; TRBD1 might be the D (6 bases). From germline, CDR1 is MNHEY and CDR2 SVGEGT. The CDR3 extends over 15 amino acids. Between the trimmed V and J ends, which lost 4 bases and 5 bases, there was a span of 17 bases. CDR3 bases: TGTGCCAGCAGTTCAGAACAGGTTAGGGGGACTGAAGCTTTCTTT. Its translation: CASSSEQVRGTEAFF.

This clonotype was found many times. The rearrangement joins TRBV2 to TRBJ2-5; D possibly matches TRBD1 or TRBD2 (5 bases each). The CDR3 runs to 13 residues. V shed 7 bases and J shed 2 bases, with 11 bases lying between them. CDR1 and CDR2 (germline): SNHLY, FYNNEI. CDR3 DNA sequence: TGTGCCAGCAACCGGGACGGACAAGAGACCCAGTACTTC. It specifies CASNRDGQETQYF.

This clonotype was seen ten or more times. This chain joins TRBV6-2 or TRBV6-3 and TRBJ1-4; TRBD1 is a possible D gene (5 bases). This CDR3 spans 16 amino acids. From germline, CDR1 is MNHEY and CDR2 SVGEGT. Trimming stripped 2 bases from V and 4 bases from J, with 14 bases between. CDR3 DNA: TGTGCCAGCAGTTACGCTTTGGGACCGAGTAATGAAAAACTGTTTTTT. Amino acids: CASSYALGPSNEKLFF.

The sample holds many counts of this clonotype. The rearrangement joins TRBV12-3 or TRBV12-4 to TRBJ1-2; 10 bases line up with TRBD1. This CDR3 has 14 residues. J gave up 4 bases and V 8 bases, and 7 bases lay outside the gene matches. The CDR3, as DNA: TGTGCCAGCTCCCGACAGGGGGCGGGCTATGGCTACACCTTC. It yields the protein CASSRQGAGYGYTF.

The gene calls are TRBV28 and TRBJ1-4; no firm D call. V shed 10 bases and J shed 8 bases, with 11 bases lying between them. The CDR3 is 11 residues long. Germline CDR1 reads MDHEN; CDR2 reads SYDVKM. The CDR3: CATPKREKLFF. The DNA for the CDR3 is TGTGCCACCCCAAAACGGGAAAAACTGTTTTTT.

V is TRBV4-3 and J is TRBJ1-1, with D tentatively TRBD1 (5 bases). Germline loops: CDR1 LGHNA, CDR2 YSLEER. The CDR3 runs 15 residues. V was shortened by 0 bases and J by 4 bases, with 12 bases between the two germline ends. The DNA for the CDR3 is TGCGCCAGCAGCCAAGAACCGGGGCAGATCACTGAAGCTTTCTTT. Its translation: CASSQEPGQITEAFF.

This clonotype appeared a few times. V usage is TRBV20-1 and J usage is TRBJ2-1; a possible D gene is TRBD1 (6 bases). There are 14 residues in the CDR3. V shed 6 bases and J shed 3 bases, with 15 bases lying between them. Germline CDR1 reads DFQATT; CDR2 reads SNEGSKA (reference sequence). The CDR3 DNA follows: TGCAGTGCACTACAGGGAACCGGCTACAATGAGCAGTTCTTC. Translated, it gives CSALQGTGYNEQFF.

The table lists this clonotype with a few counts. The chain links TRBV7-9 to TRBJ1-1; the match to TRBD1 covers 10 bases. The CDR3 has 17 residues. In germline, CDR1 is SEHNR, CDR2 FQNEAQ (reference sequence). Trimming cost V 4 bases and J 4 bases; bases outside gene matches: 12. CDR3 protein: CASSSFGTGVVSTEAFF. The DNA for the CDR3 is TGTGCCAGCAGCTCGTTCGGGACAGGGGTGGTATCCACTGAAGCTTTCTTT.

V and J are TRBV7-8 and TRBJ1-2; the D is unclear. V lost 3 bases to trimming and J lost 7 bases, with 12 bases between them. CDR3 length: 13 residues. Germline CDR1 is SGHVS and CDR2 is FQNEAQ. The DNA of the CDR3 is TGTGCCAGCAGCTTCAACCGCGGCTCTGGCTACACCTTC. Protein: CASSFNRGSGYTF.

The rearrangement uses TRBV4-2 and TRBJ2-5; D possibly uses TRBD1 or TRBD2 (6 bases each). CDR3 length: 15 residues. Germline CDR1 and CDR2: LGHNA and YNFKEQ. The germline V and J ends were trimmed by 0 bases and 7 bases, with 15 bases remaining between them. The CDR3 DNA reads as TGTGCCAGCAGCCAAGATGGGGCTAAGGGGGGGACCCAGTACTTC. Translated, it gives CASSQDGAKGGTQYF.

This clonotype was counted ten times or more. The V gene is TRBV2, the J gene TRBJ1-5; tentatively, D is TRBD1 (5 bases). The CDR3 totals 17 residues. The V and J ends lost 4 bases and 2 bases respectively, with 18 bases between them. Germline V gives CDR1 SNHLY, CDR2 FYNNEI. The CDR3 DNA sequence: TGTGCCAGCAGTGGAATTTTGGGCAGAGGGGGCAATCAGCCCCAGCATTTT. It translates to CASSGILGRGGNQPQHF.

This clonotype occurred a few times. The CDR3 DNA reads TGTGCCAGCAGTGAATCAGCGAACACTGAAGCTTTCTTT. It encodes CASSESANTEAFF. The rearrangement uses TRBV6-4 and TRBJ1-1; D is ambiguous. The germline gives CDR1 MRHNA, CDR2 SNTAGT. This CDR3 region has 13 residues. V was pared by 3 bases and J by 1 base, with 6 bases between.